These 24 T cell receptor beta chains share one sample of origin, sequenced in a study of cytomegalovirus exposure and HLA in healthy donors. Primers included in the PCR were 60 Vbeta and 13 Jbeta primers. Assay: immunoSEQ multiplex PCR; the TCRdb copy retains only in-frame clones and omits some. The sample includes 90,000 to 120,000 clones, approximately 76% seen only once; the top ten take more than 2%. The specimen sequenced was PBMCs. The source is a man between 18 and 29 years old in good health and CMV-seronegative.

The CDR3 reads CARSSPVEGAYQETQYF. The CDR3 nucleotides read TGTGCCAGAAGCTCCCCCGTGGAGGGGGCGTACCAAGAGACCCAGTACTTC. The genes are TRBV5-3 and TRBJ2-5, with TRBD1 as a possible D gene (7 bases). TRBV5-3 is an open reading frame whose function is uncertain. CDR3 length equals 17 residues. V lost 3 bases to trimming and J lost 0 bases, with 18 bases between them.

The V and J genes are TRBV6-5 and TRBJ1-1; D gene ambiguous. The CDR3 contains 14 residues. The germline V gene has CDR1 MNHEY and CDR2 SVGAGI. Trimming removed 0 bases at V and 0 bases at J, with 5 bases between. The CDR3 DNA follows: TGTGCCAGCAGTTACTCCGAGGTGAACACTGAAGCTTTCTTT. Its protein product is CASSYSEVNTEAFF.

This clone was counted a few times. V usage is TRBV6-1 and J usage is TRBJ1-5; 7 positions agree with TRBD1. V lost 7 bases to trimming and J lost 6 bases; unmatched junction nucleotides: 12. Germline-derived CDR1 and CDR2 are MNHNS and SASEGT. The CDR3 spans 15 residues. In DNA, the CDR3 is TGTGCCAGCAATAGGGGGCAGGGCGGTCTTCAGCCCCAGCATTTT. This encodes CASNRGQGGLQPQHF.

This clone was observed a few times. The gene calls are TRBV6-6 and TRBJ1-5; tentative D call: TRBD1 (6 bases). This CDR3 has 15 residues. Germline CDR1 and CDR2: MNHNY and SVGAGI (reference sequence). Trimming took 0 bases from V and 2 from J, leaving 8 bases between them. CDR3 nucleotides: TGTGCCAGCAGTTACTCGAGGACAGGCAATCAGCCCCAGCATTTT. Protein: CASSYSRTGNQPQHF.

This sequence joins TRBV7-6 and TRBJ2-1; TRBD2 aligns across 7 bases. Germline trimming cut 3 bases from V and 6 bases from J; bases unmatched to any gene: 14. Germline V CDR1 and CDR2: SGHVS, FNYEAQ. This CDR3 comprises 17 residues. Here the CDR3 reads CASSFRGGSQATNEQFF. As DNA, the CDR3 is TGTGCCAGCAGCTTTAGGGGAGGGAGCCAAGCTACCAATGAGCAGTTCTTC.

V usage is TRBV13 and J usage is TRBJ1-1; TRBD1 matches at 8 bases. Germline-derived CDR1 and CDR2 are PRHDT and FYEKMQ (reference sequence). The CDR3 contains 14 residues. The V and J ends lost 0 bases and 10 bases, in that order; junction bases with no gene match: 7. CDR3 sequence: CASSLGGQDLGAFF. The CDR3 DNA reads TGTGCCAGCAGCTTAGGGGGACAGGATCTGGGAGCTTTCTTT.

The chain links TRBV6-6 to TRBJ2-7; TRBD1 aligns across 7 bases. Looked up from germline, CDR1 is MNHNY and CDR2 is SVGAGI (reference sequence). The trim removed 0 bases at V and 3 bases at J, leaving 8 bases unmatched. This CDR3 spans 16 amino acids. CDR3 DNA: TGTGCCAGCAGTTACTCCTCTTTAGACAGGGTCTACGAGCAGTACTTC. It codes for CASSYSSLDRVYEQYF.

This clone has a handful of counts. V usage is TRBV25-1 and J usage is TRBJ2-3; 13 positions match TRBD2. This CDR3 is built from 14 residues. With V trimmed by 10 bases and J by 3 bases, 4 bases remained unmatched. Germline lookup yields CDR1 MGHDK and CDR2 SYGVNS. The CDR3 bases are TGTGCCATTCTGACTAGCGGGGGGACAGATACGCAGTATTTT. It translates to CAILTSGGTDTQYF. Full variable domain (remainder filled in from reference TRBV25-1 and TRBJ2-3): EADIYQTPRYLVIGTGKKITLECSQTMGHDKMYWYQQDPGMELHLIHYSYGVNSTEKGDLSSESTVSRIRTEHFPLTLESARPSHTSQYLCAILTSGGTDTQYFGPGTRLTVL.

This clone was seen only a few times. This chain connects TRBV5-1 to TRBJ1-2; TRBD1 matches 9 bases. The germline V gene has CDR1 SGHRS and CDR2 YFSETQ. The CDR3 extends over 14 amino acids. The V gene end was trimmed by 4 bases and the J gene end by 7 bases; junction bases not matched to a gene: 8. CDR3 loop: CASSKGQGEGGYTF. The CDR3 DNA is TGCGCCAGCAGCAAGGGACAGGGCGAGGGTGGCTACACCTTC.

The CDR3 region is CASSPWGGPIDTQYF. The CDR3 nucleotides read TGTGCCAGCAGCCCCTGGGGGGGGCCAATAGATACGCAGTATTTT. V usage is TRBV7-9 and J usage is TRBJ2-3; D may be TRBD2 (7 bases). Trimming left V 5 bases short and J 5 bases short, with 17 bases between. The CDR3 contains 15 residues. CDR1 SEHNR and CDR2 FQNEAQ come from the germline V gene (reference sequence).

The rearrangement links TRBV7-9 to TRBJ2-1; 9 bases line up with TRBD1. From germline, CDR1 is SEHNR and CDR2 FQNEAQ (reference sequence). CDR3 length: 15 residues. V gave up 1 base and J gave up 8 bases; unmatched junction bases: 6. The CDR3 DNA is TGTGCCAGCAGCTTAGGGACAGGGGCTACCGATGAGCAGTTCTTC. Amino acids: CASSLGTGATDEQFF.

This clone came up a few times. This chain uses TRBV7-3 with TRBJ2-1; D is possibly TRBD2 (7 bases). CDR3 size: 13 residues. Trimming took off 4 bases at V and 8 bases at J, with 12 bases between the two ends. Per germline, CDR1 SGHTA and CDR2 FQGTGA. The DNA for the CDR3 is TGTGCCAGCAGCTCGGGGGGCCCCGATGAGCAGTTCTTC. Its protein is CASSSGGPDEQFF.

The chain is built from TRBV5-1 and TRBJ2-5; 7 nucleotides align to TRBD2. Trimming took 1 base from V and 2 from J; bases not matched to a gene: 5. The CDR3 covers 15 residues. The germline gives CDR1 SGHRS, CDR2 YFSETQ. The DNA for the CDR3 is TGCGCCAGCAGCTTGTGGGGGGGAGAGCAAGAGACCCAGTACTTC. Translation gives CASSLWGGEQETQYF.

This chain connects TRBV6-1 to TRBJ1-3; D is possibly TRBD1 (6 bases). The CDR3 runs 15 residues. The ends were cut back, 2 bases at V and 3 bases at J, with 11 bases in the middle. Germline V lookup: CDR1 MNHNS, CDR2 SASEGT. In DNA form, the CDR3 reads TGTGCCAGCAGTGAAACAGGGTTATTTGGAAACACCATATATTTT. Translated: CASSETGLFGNTIYF.

The V and J genes are TRBV5-4 and TRBJ2-3, with D possibly matching TRBD2 (5 bases). Trimming took 1 base from V and 3 from J, leaving 9 bases between them. The germline gives CDR1 SGHNT, CDR2 YYREEE (reference sequence). The CDR3 is 14 residues long. The CDR3 DNA is TGTGCCAGCAGCTTGTTCACGGGGACAGATACGCAGTATTTT. Its protein product is CASSLFTGTDTQYF.

J is TRBJ2-1 and V is TRBV6-5, with TRBD1 identical over 7 bases. V gave up 5 bases and J gave up 9 bases; unmatched junction bases: 4. The germline gives CDR1 MNHEY, CDR2 SVGAGI. CDR3 length: 12 residues. The CDR3 DNA reads TGTGCCAGCAGTCATACAGGGGTTGAGCAGTTCTTC. The encoded protein is CASSHTGVEQFF.

The chain carries TRBV4-3 and TRBJ2-1; D ambiguous. Trimming removed 0 bases from V and 6 bases from J, with 12 bases in between. Per the germline V gene, CDR1 is LGHNA and CDR2 is YSLEER. The CDR3 consists of 15 residues. CDR3 region: CASSQESRQVNEQFF. DNA for the CDR3: TGCGCCAGCAGCCAAGAAAGCAGACAAGTCAATGAGCAGTTCTTC.

This clone has just a few counts. V gene TRBV11-3 combines with J gene TRBJ2-7; maybe TRBD2 (7 bases). Per germline, CDR1 SGHNT and CDR2 YENEEA. V was trimmed by 0 bases and J by 6 bases, leaving 15 bases between them. The CDR3 has 15 residues. CDR3 nucleotide sequence: TGTGCCAGCAGCTTAGACGGGGGGCCCTTGGCCGAGCAGTACTTC. Its translation: CASSLDGGPLAEQYF.

This chain connects TRBV2 to TRBJ2-7, with TRBD1 matching 7 bases. Germline trimming cut 6 bases from V and 13 bases from J; bases unmatched to any gene: 9. The CDR3 spans 11 residues. Germline values: CDR1 SNHLY, CDR2 FYNNEI. This CDR3 reads CASSDDRVSYF. CDR3 DNA sequence: TGTGCCAGCAGCGACGACAGGGTTAGCTACTTC.

The chain uses TRBV2 and TRBJ1-2; tentative D call: TRBD1 (5 bases). This CDR3 spans 17 amino acids. CDR1 and CDR2 (germline): SNHLY, FYNNEI. V was cut by 6 bases and J by 0 bases, with 20 bases left in between. CDR3 nucleotide sequence: TGTGCCAGCAGCCGGAGCCCGGAGGAGGGGTCTAACTATGGCTACACCTTC. Translating it yields CASSRSPEEGSNYGYTF.

This clone appeared a few times. The chain is built from TRBV2 and TRBJ2-7; the D gene is possibly TRBD1 (6 bases). Germline loops: CDR1 SNHLY, CDR2 FYNNEI. This CDR3 is built from 13 residues. V was clipped by 7 bases and J by 11 bases, with 21 bases between them. The CDR3 loop is CASNRDKITGEYF. The CDR3 DNA reads TGTGCCAGCAACCGGGACAAGATAACTGGCGAGTACTTC.

V and J are TRBV19 and TRBJ1-4; a weak D match, TRBD1 (6 bases). Germline V lookup: CDR1 LNHDA, CDR2 SQIVND (reference sequence). The V end was cut by 9 bases, the J end by 3 bases, with 11 bases between. The CDR3 spans 13 residues. The CDR3 DNA is TGTGCCAGCAAAGGGGGGGCTAATGAAAAACTGTTTTTT. Amino acid sequence: CASKGGANEKLFF.

The table lists this clone with many counts. V gene TRBV4-2 combines with J gene TRBJ2-2; TRBD2 matches 10 bases. The CDR3 covers 16 residues. The germline V gene has CDR1 LGHNA and CDR2 YNFKEQ. V trimming: 1 base; J trimming: 4 bases; junction bases outside the gene matches: 3. The CDR3 region is CASSQGTSGGTGELFF. In DNA, the CDR3 is TGTGCCAGCAGCCAAGGGACTAGCGGAGGCACCGGGGAGCTGTTTTTT.

The count of this clone is one. The genes are TRBV5-1 and TRBJ2-1; TRBD2 matches at 7 bases. The germline V gene has CDR1 SGHRS and CDR2 YFSETQ. Germline trimming cut 7 bases from V and 2 bases from J; bases unmatched to any gene: 3. The CDR3 length is 13 residues. The CDR3 loop is CASAGDPYNEQFF. CDR3 nucleotides: TGCGCCAGCGCGGGGGACCCCTACAATGAGCAGTTCTTC.